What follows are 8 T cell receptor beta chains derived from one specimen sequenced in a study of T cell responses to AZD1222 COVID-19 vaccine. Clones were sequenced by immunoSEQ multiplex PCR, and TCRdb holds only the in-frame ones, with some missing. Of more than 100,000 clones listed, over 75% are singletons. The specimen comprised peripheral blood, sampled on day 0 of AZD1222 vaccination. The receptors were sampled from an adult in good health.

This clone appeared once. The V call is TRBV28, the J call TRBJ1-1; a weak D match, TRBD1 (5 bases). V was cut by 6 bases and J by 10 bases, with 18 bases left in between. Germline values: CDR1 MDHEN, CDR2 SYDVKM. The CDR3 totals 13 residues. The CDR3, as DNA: TGTGCCAGCAGACTCCCGGGGGAGGTGGGAGCTTTCTTT. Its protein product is CASRLPGEVGAFF.

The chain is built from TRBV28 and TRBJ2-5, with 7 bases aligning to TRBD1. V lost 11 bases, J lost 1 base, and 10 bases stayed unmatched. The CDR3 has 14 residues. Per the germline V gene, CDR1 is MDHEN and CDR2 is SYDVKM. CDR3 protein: CASRPGGSQETQYF. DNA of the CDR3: TGTGCCTCCCGCCCAGGGGGTAGCCAAGAGACCCAGTACTTC.

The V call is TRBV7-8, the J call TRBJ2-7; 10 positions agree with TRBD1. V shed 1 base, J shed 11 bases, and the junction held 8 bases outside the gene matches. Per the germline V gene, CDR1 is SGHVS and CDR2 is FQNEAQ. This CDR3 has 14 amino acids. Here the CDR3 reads CASSLGDRGLREYF. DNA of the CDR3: TGTGCCAGCAGCTTAGGGGACAGGGGTTTGAGAGAGTACTTC.

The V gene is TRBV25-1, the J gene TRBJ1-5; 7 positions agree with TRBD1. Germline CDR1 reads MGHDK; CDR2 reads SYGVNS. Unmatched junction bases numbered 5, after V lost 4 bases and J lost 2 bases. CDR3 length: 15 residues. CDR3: CASSASQGRNQPQHF. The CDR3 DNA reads TGTGCCAGCAGTGCTTCACAGGGGCGCAATCAGCCCCAGCATTTT.

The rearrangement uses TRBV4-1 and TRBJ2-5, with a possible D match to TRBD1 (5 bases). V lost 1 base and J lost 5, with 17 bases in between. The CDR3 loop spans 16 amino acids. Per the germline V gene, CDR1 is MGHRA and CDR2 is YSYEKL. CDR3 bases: TGCGCCAGCAGCCAAGCGGGTACTCAGGGCTGGGAGACCCAGTACTTC. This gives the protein CASSQAGTQGWETQYF.

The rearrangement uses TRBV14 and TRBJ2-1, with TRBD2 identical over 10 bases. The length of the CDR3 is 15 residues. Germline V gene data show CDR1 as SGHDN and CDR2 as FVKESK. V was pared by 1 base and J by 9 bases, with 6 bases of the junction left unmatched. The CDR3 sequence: CASSQGLAGVAEQFF. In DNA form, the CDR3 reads TGTGCCAGCAGCCAAGGTCTAGCGGGAGTAGCTGAGCAGTTCTTC.

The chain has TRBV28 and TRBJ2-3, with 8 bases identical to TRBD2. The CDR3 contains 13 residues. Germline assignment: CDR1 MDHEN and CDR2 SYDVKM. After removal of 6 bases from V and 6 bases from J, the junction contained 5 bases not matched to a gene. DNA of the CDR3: TGTGCCAGCAGGAACCGGGGGGGGGATACGCAGTATTTT. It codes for CASRNRGGDTQYF.

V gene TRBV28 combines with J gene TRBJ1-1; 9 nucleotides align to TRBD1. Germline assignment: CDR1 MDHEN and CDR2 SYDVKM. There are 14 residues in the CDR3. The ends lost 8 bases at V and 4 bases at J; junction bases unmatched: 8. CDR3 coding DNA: TGTGCCAGCGTCAAGGACAGGGGAGTCACTGAAGCTTTCTTT. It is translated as CASVKDRGVTEAFF.